This TCR beta chain was captured in a study of T cells in women clearing cervical HPV infection. CDR1 is SGHTA and CDR2 is FQGNSA in the germline V gene. Trimming at V came to 3 bases and at J to 7 bases, leaving 6 bases not matched to a gene. The CDR3 runs to 14 residues. A word on this clone: The CDR3 end falls 3 residues outside the read, so it is completed with the germline J gene.

Sequencing used immunoSEQ multiplex PCR; TCRdb keeps in-frame clones, though not all of them. Recorded for this sample: roughly 30,000 clones. The V and J genes are TRBV7-2 and TRBJ1-5, with 7 bases lining up with TRBD1. The sample taken for sequencing was blood buffy coat. The sequence derives from a woman between 18 and 70 years old with a cervical HPV16 infection that either progressed to CIN3+ or cleared (not recorded which). The DNA read from the CDR3 is TGTGCCAGCAGCTTGATGGGACAGCCCCAGCCC. This encodes CASSLMGQPQP. The whole CDR3 sequence is CASSLMGQPQPQHF.